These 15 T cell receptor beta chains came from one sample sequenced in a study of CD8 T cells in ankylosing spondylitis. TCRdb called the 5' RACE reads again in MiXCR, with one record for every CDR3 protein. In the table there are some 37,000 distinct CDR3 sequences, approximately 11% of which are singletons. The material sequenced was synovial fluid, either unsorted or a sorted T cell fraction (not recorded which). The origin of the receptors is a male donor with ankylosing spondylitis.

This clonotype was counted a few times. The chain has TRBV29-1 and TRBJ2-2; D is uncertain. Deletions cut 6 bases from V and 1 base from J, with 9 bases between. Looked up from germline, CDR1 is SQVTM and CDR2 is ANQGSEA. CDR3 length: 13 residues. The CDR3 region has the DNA TGCAGCGTCCCTCATCAGAACACCGGGGAGCTGTTTTTT. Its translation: CSVPHQNTGELFF.

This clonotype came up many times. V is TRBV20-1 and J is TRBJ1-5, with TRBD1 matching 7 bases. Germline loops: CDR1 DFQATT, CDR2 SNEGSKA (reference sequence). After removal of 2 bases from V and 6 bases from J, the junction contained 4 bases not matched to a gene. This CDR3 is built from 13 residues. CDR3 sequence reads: CSARRQGGQPQHF. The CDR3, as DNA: TGCAGTGCTAGAAGACAGGGCGGTCAGCCCCAGCATTTT.

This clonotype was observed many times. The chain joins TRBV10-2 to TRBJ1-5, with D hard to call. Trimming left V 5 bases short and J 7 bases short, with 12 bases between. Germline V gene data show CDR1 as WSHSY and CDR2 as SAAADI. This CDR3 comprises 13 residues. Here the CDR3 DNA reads TGCGCCAGCAGTAAGGGTCTGGTACAGCCCCAGCATTTT. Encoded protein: CASSKGLVQPQHF.

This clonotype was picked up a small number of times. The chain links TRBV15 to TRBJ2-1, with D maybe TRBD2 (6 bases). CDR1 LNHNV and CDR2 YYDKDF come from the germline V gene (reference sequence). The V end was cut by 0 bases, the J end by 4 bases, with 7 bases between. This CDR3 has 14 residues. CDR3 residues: CATSREDYYNEQFF. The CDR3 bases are TGTGCCACCAGCAGAGAGGACTATTACAATGAGCAGTTCTTC. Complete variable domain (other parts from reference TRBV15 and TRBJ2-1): DAMVIQNPRYQVTQFGKPVTLSCSQTLNHNVMYWYQQKSSQAPKLLFHYYDKDFNNEADTPDNFQSRRPNTSFCFLDIRSPGLGDTAMYLCATSREDYYNEQFFGPGTRLTVL.

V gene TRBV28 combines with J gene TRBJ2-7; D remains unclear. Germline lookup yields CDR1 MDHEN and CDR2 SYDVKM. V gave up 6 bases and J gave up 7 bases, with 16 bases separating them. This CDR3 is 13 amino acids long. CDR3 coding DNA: TGTGCCAGCAGCCCTTGGAGAGTGGGTGAGCAGTACTTC. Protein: CASSPWRVGEQYF.

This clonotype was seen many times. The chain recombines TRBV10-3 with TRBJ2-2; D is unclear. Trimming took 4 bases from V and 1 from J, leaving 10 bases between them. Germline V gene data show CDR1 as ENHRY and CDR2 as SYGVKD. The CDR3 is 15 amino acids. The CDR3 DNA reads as TGTGCCATCAGTGCCGTCTCCCGGAACACCGGGGAGCTGTTTTTT. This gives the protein CAISAVSRNTGELFF.

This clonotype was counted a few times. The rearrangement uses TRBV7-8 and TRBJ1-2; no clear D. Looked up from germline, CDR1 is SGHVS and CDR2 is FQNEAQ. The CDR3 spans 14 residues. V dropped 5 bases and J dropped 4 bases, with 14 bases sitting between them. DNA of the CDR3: TGTGCCAGCAGCCCACGGACGGCAACCTATGGCTACACCTTC. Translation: CASSPRTATYGYTF.

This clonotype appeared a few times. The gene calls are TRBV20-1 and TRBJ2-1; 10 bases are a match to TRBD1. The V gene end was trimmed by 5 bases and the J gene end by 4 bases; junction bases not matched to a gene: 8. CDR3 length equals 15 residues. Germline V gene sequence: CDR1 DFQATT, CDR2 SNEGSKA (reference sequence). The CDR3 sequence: CSAVPGTGAYNEQFF. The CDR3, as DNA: TGCAGTGCTGTTCCCGGGACAGGGGCTTACAATGAGCAGTTCTTC.

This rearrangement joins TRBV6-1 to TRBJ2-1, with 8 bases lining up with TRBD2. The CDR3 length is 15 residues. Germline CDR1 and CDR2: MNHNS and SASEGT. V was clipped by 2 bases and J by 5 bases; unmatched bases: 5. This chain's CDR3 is CASSEIAGGDNEQFF. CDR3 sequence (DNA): TGTGCCAGCAGTGAAATCGCGGGAGGAGACAATGAGCAGTTCTTC.

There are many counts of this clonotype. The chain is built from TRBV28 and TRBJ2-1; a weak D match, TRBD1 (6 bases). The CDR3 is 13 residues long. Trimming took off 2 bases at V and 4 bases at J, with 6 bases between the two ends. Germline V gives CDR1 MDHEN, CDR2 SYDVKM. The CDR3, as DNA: TGTGCCAGCAGTTTAGGACAGTACAATGAGCAGTTCTTC. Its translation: CASSLGQYNEQFF.

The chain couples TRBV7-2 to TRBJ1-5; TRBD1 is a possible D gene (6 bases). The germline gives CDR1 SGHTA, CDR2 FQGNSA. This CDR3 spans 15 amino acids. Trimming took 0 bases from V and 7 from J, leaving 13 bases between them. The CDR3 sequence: CASSLARGHNQPQHF. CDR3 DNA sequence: TGTGCCAGCAGCTTAGCACGGGGGCATAACCAGCCCCAGCATTTT.

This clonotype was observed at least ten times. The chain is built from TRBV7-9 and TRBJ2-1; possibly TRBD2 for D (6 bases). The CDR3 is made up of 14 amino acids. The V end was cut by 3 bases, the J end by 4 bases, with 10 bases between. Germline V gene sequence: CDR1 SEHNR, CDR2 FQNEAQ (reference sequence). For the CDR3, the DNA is TGTGCCAGCAGCTTGGGGGGAGGTTACAATGAGCAGTTCTTC. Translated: CASSLGGGYNEQFF.

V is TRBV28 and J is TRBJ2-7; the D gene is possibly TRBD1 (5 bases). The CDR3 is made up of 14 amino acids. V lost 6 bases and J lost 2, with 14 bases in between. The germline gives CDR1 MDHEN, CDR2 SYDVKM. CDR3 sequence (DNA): TGTGCCAGCAGCAGACAGATCCAAACCTACGAGCAGTACTTC. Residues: CASSRQIQTYEQYF.

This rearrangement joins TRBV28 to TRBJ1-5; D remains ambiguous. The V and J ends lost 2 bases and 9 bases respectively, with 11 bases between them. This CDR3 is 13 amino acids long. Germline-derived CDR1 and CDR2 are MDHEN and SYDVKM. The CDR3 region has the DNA TGTGCCAGCAGTTTAGGTTGGGGTGGGCCCCAGCATTTT. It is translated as CASSLGWGGPQHF.

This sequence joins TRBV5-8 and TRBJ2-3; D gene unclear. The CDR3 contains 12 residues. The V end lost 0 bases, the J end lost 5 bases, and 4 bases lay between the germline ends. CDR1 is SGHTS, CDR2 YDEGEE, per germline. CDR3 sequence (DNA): TGTGCCAGCAGCTTGGTGGTAGATACGCAGTATTTT. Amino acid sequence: CASSLVVDTQYF.